This is a list of T cell receptor beta chains from one sample in a study of control samples from healthy donors and cancer patients. This table comes from immunoSEQ multiplex PCR, and its TCRdb copy is limited to in-frame clones, with some not included. The sample shows some 130,000 clones, roughly 92% of them seen only once. The specimen was blood. The receptors stem from a man between 18 and 29 years old in good health. The CDR3 runs from the conserved cysteine through the conserved F or W. The D gene is left open where the match is weak. The size of a clone is reported for some rows only, either as once, few or many, or as a class for expanded clones.

d_call j_call v_call clone_size cdr3_nt cdr3_aa
. TRBJ2-3 TRBV7-2 . TGTGCCAGCAGCTTAGACGTCGAGAGCACAGATACGCAGTATTTT CASSLDVESTDTQYF
. TRBJ2-4 TRBV2 . TGTGCCAGCAGGGGTCTAGCCAAAAACATTCAGTACTTC CASRGLAKNIQYF
. TRBJ1-5 TRBV18 . TGTGCCAGCTCACCACGACAGCGGGATCAGCCCCAGCATTTT CASSPRQRDQPQHF
. TRBJ1-2 TRBV2 . TGTGCCAGCAGTGAAGACCGGGACGGTTCCTTC CASSEDRDGSF
. TRBJ2-7 TRBV7-9 . TGTGCCAGCAGCTTAGAATTCTACGAGCAGTACTTC CASSLEFYEQYF
. TRBJ2-3 TRBV6-5 . TGTGCCAGCAGGGACGCCCCCGATACGCAGTATTTT CASRDAPDTQYF
TRBD2 TRBJ2-5 TRBV5-4 . TGTGCCAGCAGCTTGGCTCTTAGCGGGGGGACAGAGACCCAGTACTTC CASSLALSGGTETQYF
TRBD2 TRBJ2-5 TRBV11-2 . TGTGCCAGCAGCCCCCGGGCTAGCGGGGAAGAGACCCAGTACTTC CASSPRASGEETQYF
TRBD1 TRBJ1-1 TRBV4-1 . TGCGCCAGCAGTGCCAGGGGGGAAGGAAGGACTGAAGCTTTCTTT CASSARGEGRTEAFF
. TRBJ2-6 TRBV2 . TGTGCCAGCAGTCGGGTACCCTCTGGGGCCAACGTCCTGACTTTC CASSRVPSGANVLTF
. TRBJ2-5 TRBV3-1/TRBV3-2 once TGTGCCAGCAGCCAACTCACGGAGACCCAGTACTTC CASSQLTETQYF
. TRBJ2-7 TRBV29-1 . TGCAGCGTTGGAGGGGTTTACGAGCAGTACTTC CSVGGVYEQYF